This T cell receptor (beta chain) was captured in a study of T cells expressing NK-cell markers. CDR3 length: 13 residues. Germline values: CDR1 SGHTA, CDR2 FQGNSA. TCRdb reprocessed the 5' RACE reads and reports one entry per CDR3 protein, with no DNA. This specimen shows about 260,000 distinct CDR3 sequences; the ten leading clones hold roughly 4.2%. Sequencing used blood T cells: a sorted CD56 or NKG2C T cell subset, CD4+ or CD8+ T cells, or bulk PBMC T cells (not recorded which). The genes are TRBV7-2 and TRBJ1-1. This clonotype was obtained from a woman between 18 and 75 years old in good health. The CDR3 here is CASSLGLERKAFF.